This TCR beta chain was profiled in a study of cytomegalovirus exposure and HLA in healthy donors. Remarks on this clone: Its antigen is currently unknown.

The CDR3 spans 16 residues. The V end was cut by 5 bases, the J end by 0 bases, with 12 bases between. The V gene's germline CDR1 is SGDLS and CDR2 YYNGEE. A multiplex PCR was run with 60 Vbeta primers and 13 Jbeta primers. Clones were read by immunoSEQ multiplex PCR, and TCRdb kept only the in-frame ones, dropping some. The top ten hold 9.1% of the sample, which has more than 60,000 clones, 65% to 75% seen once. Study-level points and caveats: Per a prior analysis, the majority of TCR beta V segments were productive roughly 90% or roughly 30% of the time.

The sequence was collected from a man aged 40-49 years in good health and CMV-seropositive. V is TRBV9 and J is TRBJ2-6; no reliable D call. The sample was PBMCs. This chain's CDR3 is CASSQYPFSGANVLTF. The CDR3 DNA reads TGTGCCAGCAGTCAGTATCCCTTCTCTGGGGCCAACGTCCTGACTTTC.